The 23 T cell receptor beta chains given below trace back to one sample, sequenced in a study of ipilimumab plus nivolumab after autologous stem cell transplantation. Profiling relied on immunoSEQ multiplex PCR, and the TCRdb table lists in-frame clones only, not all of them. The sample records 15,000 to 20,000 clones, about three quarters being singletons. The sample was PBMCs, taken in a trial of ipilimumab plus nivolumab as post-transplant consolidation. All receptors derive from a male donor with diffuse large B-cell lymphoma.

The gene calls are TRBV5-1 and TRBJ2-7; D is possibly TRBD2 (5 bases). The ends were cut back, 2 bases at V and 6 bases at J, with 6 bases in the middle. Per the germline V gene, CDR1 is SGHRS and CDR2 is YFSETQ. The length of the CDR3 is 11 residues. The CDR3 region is CASSLRGEQYF. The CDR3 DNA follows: TGCGCCAGCAGCTTACGGGGCGAGCAGTACTTC.

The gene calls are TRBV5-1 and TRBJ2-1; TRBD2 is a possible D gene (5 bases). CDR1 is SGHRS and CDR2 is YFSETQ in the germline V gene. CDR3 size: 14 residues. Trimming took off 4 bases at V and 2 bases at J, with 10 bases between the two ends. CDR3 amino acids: CASSLTSPYNEQFF. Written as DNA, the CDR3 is TGCGCCAGCAGCCTCACTAGTCCCTACAATGAGCAGTTCTTC.

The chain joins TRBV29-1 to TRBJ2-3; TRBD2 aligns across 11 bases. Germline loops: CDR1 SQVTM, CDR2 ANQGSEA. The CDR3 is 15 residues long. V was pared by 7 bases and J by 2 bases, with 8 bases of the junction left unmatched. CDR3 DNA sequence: TGCAGCGCCACCGGGACTAGCGGCTTCACAGATACGCAGTATTTT. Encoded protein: CSATGTSGFTDTQYF.

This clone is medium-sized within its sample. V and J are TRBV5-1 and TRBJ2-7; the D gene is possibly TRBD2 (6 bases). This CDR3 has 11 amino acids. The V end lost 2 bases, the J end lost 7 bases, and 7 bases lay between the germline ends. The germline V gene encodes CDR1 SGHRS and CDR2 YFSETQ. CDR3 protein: CASSFGGEQYF. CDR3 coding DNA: TGCGCCAGCAGCTTCGGGGGAGAGCAGTACTTC.

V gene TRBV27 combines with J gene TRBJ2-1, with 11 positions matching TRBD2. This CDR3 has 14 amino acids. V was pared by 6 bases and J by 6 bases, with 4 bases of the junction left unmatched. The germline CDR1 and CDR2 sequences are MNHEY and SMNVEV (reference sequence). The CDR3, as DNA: TGTGCCAGCAGACCTAGCGGGGGGTCCAATGAGCAGTTCTTC. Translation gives CASRPSGGSNEQFF.

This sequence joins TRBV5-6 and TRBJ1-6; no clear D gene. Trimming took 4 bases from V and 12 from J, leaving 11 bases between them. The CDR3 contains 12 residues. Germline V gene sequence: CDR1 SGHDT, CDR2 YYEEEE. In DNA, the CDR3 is TGTGCCAGCAGCCTACAAGGCGGACCCCTCCACTTT. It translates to CASSLQGGPLHF.

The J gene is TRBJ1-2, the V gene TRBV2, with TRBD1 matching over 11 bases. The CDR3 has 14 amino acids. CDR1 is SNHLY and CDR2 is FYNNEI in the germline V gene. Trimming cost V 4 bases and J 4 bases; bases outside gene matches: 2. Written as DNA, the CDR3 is TGTGCCAGCAGTGTCGGGACAGGGGGCTATGGCTACACCTTC. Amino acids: CASSVGTGGYGYTF.

CDR3 coding DNA: TGCAGCGCTATTACAGGGGGGAATTCACCCCTCCACTTT. Amino acids: CSAITGGNSPLHF. This chain links TRBV29-1 with TRBJ1-6, with 8 bases matching TRBD1. Losses at the gene ends were 7 bases for V and 7 bases for J; bases not matched to a gene: 6. CDR3 length: 13 residues. Germline V CDR1 and CDR2: SQVTM, ANQGSEA.

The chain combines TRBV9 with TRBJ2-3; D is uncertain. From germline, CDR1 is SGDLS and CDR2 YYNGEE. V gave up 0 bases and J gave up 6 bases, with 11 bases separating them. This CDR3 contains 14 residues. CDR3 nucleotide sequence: TGTGCCAGCAGCGTAGAAACTTCGGGCGATACGCAGTATTTT. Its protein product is CASSVETSGDTQYF.

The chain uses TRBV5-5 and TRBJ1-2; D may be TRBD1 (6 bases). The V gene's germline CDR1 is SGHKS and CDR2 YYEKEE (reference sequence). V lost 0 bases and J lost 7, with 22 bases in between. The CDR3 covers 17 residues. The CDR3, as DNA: TGTGCCAGCAGCTTGGAGGGGCAGGGGTTTAGCTTCGGTGGCTACACCTTC. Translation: CASSLEGQGFSFGGYTF.

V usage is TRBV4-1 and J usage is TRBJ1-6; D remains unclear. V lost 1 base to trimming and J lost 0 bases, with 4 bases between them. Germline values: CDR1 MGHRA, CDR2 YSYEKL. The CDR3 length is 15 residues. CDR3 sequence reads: CASSQGGSYNSPLHF. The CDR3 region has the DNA TGCGCCAGCAGCCAAGGTGGCTCCTATAATTCACCCCTCCACTTT.

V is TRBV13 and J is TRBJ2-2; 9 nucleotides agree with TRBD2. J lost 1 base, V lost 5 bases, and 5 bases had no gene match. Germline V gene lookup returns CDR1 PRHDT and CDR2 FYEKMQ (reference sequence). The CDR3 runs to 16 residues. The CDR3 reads CASSLEAGGNTGELFF. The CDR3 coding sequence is TGTGCCAGCAGCCTAGAAGCGGGGGGGAACACCGGGGAGCTGTTTTTT.

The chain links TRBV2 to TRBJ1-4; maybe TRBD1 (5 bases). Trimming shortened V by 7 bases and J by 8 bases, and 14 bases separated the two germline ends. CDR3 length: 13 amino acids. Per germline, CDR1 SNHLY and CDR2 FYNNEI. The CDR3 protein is CASTTQWGEKLFF. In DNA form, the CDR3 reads TGTGCCAGCACTACCCAATGGGGGGAAAAACTGTTTTTT.

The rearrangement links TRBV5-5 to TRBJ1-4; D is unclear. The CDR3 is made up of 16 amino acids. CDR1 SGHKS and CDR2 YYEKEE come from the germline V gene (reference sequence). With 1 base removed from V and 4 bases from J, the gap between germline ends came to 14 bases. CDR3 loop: CASSLTHKAGNEKLFF. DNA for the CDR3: TGTGCCAGCAGCTTGACACACAAAGCCGGTAATGAAAAACTGTTTTTT.

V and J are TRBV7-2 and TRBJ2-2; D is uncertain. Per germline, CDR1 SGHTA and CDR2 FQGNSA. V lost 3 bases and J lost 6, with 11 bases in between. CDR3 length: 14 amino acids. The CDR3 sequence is CASSFVGWAGELFF. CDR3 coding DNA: TGTGCCAGCAGCTTTGTAGGGTGGGCCGGGGAGCTGTTTTTT.

The CDR3 coding sequence is TGTGCCAGCAGGGTGGGCTCTGGGGCCAACGTCCTGACTTTC. Protein: CASRVGSGANVLTF. The J gene is TRBJ2-6, the V gene TRBV7-9; no reliable D call. Trimming cost V 6 bases and J 0 bases, with 6 bases left between them. The CDR3 is 14 amino acids. Germline assignment: CDR1 SEHNR and CDR2 FQNEAQ (reference sequence).

CDR3: CASSQDFRTGGINYEQYF. The DNA of the CDR3 is TGCGCCAGCAGCCAAGATTTCCGGACAGGGGGAATAAACTACGAGCAGTACTTC. The chain has TRBV4-1 and TRBJ2-7; 10 nucleotides agree with TRBD1. The CDR3 covers 18 residues. From germline, CDR1 is MGHRA and CDR2 YSYEKL. V gave up 0 bases and J gave up 3 bases; unmatched junction bases: 11.

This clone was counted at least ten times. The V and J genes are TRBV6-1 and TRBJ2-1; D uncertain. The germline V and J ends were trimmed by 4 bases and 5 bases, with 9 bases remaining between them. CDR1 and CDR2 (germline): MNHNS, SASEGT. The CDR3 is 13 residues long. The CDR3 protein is CASSVFGHNEQFF. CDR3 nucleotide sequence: TGTGCCAGCAGTGTATTCGGTCACAATGAGCAGTTCTTC.

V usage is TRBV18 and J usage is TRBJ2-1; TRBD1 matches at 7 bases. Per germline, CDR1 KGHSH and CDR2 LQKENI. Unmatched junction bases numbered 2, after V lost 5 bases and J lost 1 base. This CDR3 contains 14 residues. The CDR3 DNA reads TGTGCCAGCTCAGACAGGGAGTCCTACAATGAGCAGTTCTTC. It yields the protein CASSDRESYNEQFF.

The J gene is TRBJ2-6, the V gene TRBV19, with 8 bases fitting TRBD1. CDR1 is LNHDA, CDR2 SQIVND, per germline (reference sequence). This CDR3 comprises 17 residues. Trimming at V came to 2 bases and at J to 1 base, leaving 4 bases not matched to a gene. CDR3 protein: CASSIPRGQSGANVLTF. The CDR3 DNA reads TGTGCCAGTAGTATACCCAGGGGGCAATCTGGGGCCAACGTCCTGACTTTC.

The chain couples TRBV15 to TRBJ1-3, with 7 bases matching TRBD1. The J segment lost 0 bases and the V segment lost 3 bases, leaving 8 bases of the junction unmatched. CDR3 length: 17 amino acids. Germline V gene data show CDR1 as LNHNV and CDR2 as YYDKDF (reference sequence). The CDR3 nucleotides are TGTGCCACCAGCAGGTCCCGGGCAGGGGGCTCTGGAAACACCATATATTTT. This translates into CATSRSRAGGSGNTIYF.

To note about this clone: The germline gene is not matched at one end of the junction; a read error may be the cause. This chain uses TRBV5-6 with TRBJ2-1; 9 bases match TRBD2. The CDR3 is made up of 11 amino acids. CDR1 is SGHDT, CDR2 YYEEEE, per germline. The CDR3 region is CASSLGSGSIF. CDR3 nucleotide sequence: TGTGCCAGCAGCTTGGGTAGCGGGAGTATCTTC.

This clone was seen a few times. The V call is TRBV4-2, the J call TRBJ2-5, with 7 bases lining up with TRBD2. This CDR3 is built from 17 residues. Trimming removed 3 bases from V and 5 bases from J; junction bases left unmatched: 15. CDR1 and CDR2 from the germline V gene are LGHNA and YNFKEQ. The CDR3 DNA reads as TGTGCCAGCAGCCAGATCTCTGGAAGCGGGATCTCCGAGACCCAGTACTTC. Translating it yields CASSQISGSGISETQYF.